The clone carrying this T cell receptor (beta chain) was observed at least ten times. Its antigen is undetermined. Germline CDR1 and CDR2: SGHTA and FQGNSA. The CDR3 totals 16 residues. V lost 5 bases to trimming and J lost 6 bases; unmatched junction nucleotides: 13. This record comes from a study of T-cell memory formation after mild COVID-19. Turning to the study itself: Among the donors, TCR clusters were largely specific to each donor.

TCR alpha and TCR beta cDNA libraries carrying sample barcodes and UMIs came from 5'RACE with constant-segment primers. One entry per CDR3 protein, called by TCRdb with MiXCR from the 5' RACE reads. The profile shows tens of thousands of distinct CDR3 sequences, approximately 6.5% of them singletons. Study-wide findings and caveats: Contracting clones localized mainly to CM and EM when CD4+ and mainly to EMRA when CD8+. Later expanders leaned CD4+, whereas clones that contracted between day 15 and 85 were balanced CD4/CD8.

J is TRBJ2-3 and V is TRBV7-2; 8 bases fit TRBD2. Sequencing used PBMCs or a T cell subset sorted from them (not recorded which). The receptor was derived from an adult who had mild COVID-19 (a few samples of this study predate the infection). Cell type and time point are not known. As DNA, the CDR3 is TGTGCCAGCAGCCGATCTATACTAGCGGTGGGGGATACGCAGTATTTT. Protein sequence: CASSRSILAVGDTQYF.